This note documents a single T cell receptor beta chain sequence. Its cognate antigen has yet to be identified. Base quality data are lacking; no much larger clone is found one base away. This record belongs to a study of shared clonotypes between healthy human individuals (dated by TCRdb to about 2020). Study-level background: Two women and a few men aged 18 to 49 years were included in the cohort. For each donor, three plates each were used for CD4 naive and CD4 memory, two plates were used for CD8 naive, and one plate was used for CD8 memory. Blood TCR repertoires of 5 or 6 healthy adults were deeply sequenced to estimate repertoire size and the extent of clonotype sharing between individuals. To increase sequencing depth and limit assay-specific biases, different laboratories used diverse techniques to prepare libraries and sequence TCR repertoires. Each donor's leukapheresis produced roughly between about 0.8 and 8.9 billion PBMCs.

TCR CDR3 regions were amplified from genomic DNA by multiplex PCR using the deep immunoSEQ assay. Extracted genomic DNA from each cell subset was distributed evenly across all wells of several immunoSEQ 96-well plates, and each plate was treated as a replicate. For sorted subsets, about 200 ng genomic DNA, equal to tens of thousands of T cell genomes, was loaded into each replicate PCR. Purified libraries were quantified with a Qubit 3.0 fluorometer, sized on a Bioanalyzer 2100, and re-quantified with the KAPA Library Quantification kit. Each immunoSEQ 96-well plate was sequenced on its own single-read 150-cycle Illumina NextSeq 550 flow cell. On the authors' methods: The immunoSEQ output contained only junctional sequences without quality scores, so filtering could not match that applied to full-length reads. To assign V/J genes and CDR3, sequences were annotated using PyIR, a Python wrapper for IgBLAST v1.9, with IMGT germline references. Reads were removed for weak V/J assignments (E-value above 1e-6), missing CDR3, stop codons, out-of-frame junctions, or ambiguous translated residues. V3J clonotypes were defined by identical inferred V gene, J gene, and CDR3 amino acid sequence. Percentage overlap between repertoires was computed as shared unique clonotypes divided by the size of the smaller repertoire. Three approaches were used to assess repertoire richness: RTK rarefaction, the Chao1 estimator, and Recon v2.1 estimates of unobserved clonotypes. OLGA was used to compute generation probabilities for all TCRbeta clonotypes that the gDNA method yielded from a handful of donors. Held by TCRdb, this immuneACCESS table contains in-frame sequences only and omits some clones. Under half of the omission traces to an unresolved V gene where checked; the cause of the rest is unknown. For V, J and clone size, that table is used; D and trimming come from the DNA. Present in this sample are approximately 1,500,000 clones, 95% to 99% of which were seen just once. The leading ten clones occupy about 0.4% of the sample.

Overall study outcomes, separate from this receptor: The genetic and exposure-history diversity represented was limited by the small number of donors. Naive subsets generally had larger estimated clonotype richness than memory subsets did. When a handful of donors were compared, the shared fraction of clonotypes was about 5.2% for naive CD4, over 3% for naive CD8, roughly 2.3% for memory CD4, and 0.35% to 0.5% for memory CD8. Pairwise subsampling indicated that sequencing depth was expected to affect the degree of clonotype sharing among donors. Sampling was restricted to blood, and TCR repertoires in tissue are likely to differ from TCR repertoires in blood. Incomplete sequencing was indicated by rarefaction of sorted-subset datasets, despite the large sequencing depth. Clonotypes shared by all four sorted-subset donors showed higher generation probabilities than non-shared clonotypes.

For CDR1 and CDR2, the germline V gene (reference sequence) lists MNHEY and SMNVEV. Taken from cysteine to phenylalanine, the CDR3 has 17 residues. Only the CDR3 DNA stays, 51 bases, in frame from base 1. V is pruned by 4 bases and J by 5 bases, leaving 12 bases of the junction without a gene match. The donors were healthy, HIV-negative adults with no recently reported acute infections or vaccinations. All donors were Caucasian adults living in Nashville, Tennessee, USA. CD4+ T cells were enriched by magnetic negative selection; naive cells were then positively selected on CD45RA, and the negative fraction formed the memory subset. Blood was obtained by leukapheresis, after which PBMCs were separated by Ficoll-Histopaque density gradient centrifugation and cryopreserved in liquid nitrogen vapor phase. Analytical flow cytometry was used to check the purity and quantity of every magnetically sorted T cell population. Genomic DNA was isolated from each sorted fraction and quantified by UV absorbance on a Nanodrop 2000c.

The source material was naive CD4+ T cells sorted from blood. Explained via the paper, the cell subset or site label denotes: CD45RA+ positively selected. The chain is assembled from TRBV27 and TRBJ1-3; 9 middle bases align to TRBD1. This TCR derives from a man in his thirties or forties in good health. CDR3 sequence: CASSSLTPGQGRNTIYF. The nucleotides read TGTGCCAGCAGTTCCCTTACTCCTGGACAGGGGAGAAACACCATATATTTT.